These T cell receptor beta chains were read from a single sample in a study of cytomegalovirus exposure and HLA in healthy donors. The assay was immunoSEQ multiplex PCR, and TCRdb's table has in-frame clones only and misses some. The data contain around 190,000 clones, about 80% of them singletons. The sequenced sample consisted of PBMCs. Source of these receptors: a man in his forties or fifties in good health and CMV-seropositive. The CDR3 runs from the conserved cysteine through the conserved F or W. D genes are given only for firm matches. Not every row has a clone size; where given, it reads once, few, many or a size class.

J gene | V gene | clone size | D gene | CDR3 DNA | CDR3 protein
TRBJ2-2 | TRBV5-1 | NA | NA | TGCGCCAGCCCTCGGCGGGATCACGCGAACACCGGGGAGCTGTTTTTT | CASPRRDHANTGELFF
TRBJ2-1 | TRBV28 | few | TRBD2 | TGTGCCACCGTGACTAGCGGCCCGGGAAATGAGCAGTTCTTC | CATVTSGPGNEQFF
TRBJ2-1 | TRBV27 | NA | NA | TGTGCCAGCAGTCCCCGACTCAGCCGACGGGATGAGCAGTTCTTC | CASSPRLSRRDEQFF
TRBJ1-1 | TRBV5-6 | NA | NA | TGTGCCAGCAGCTCCCCTGGGCCCCACAGGGAGGGCACTGAAGCTTTCTTT | CASSSPGPHREGTEAFF
TRBJ1-5 | TRBV6-1 | NA | NA | TGTGCCAGCAGGTGGGCCCCCAATCAGCCCCAGCATTTT | CASRWAPNQPQHF
TRBJ2-2 | TRBV19 | NA | TRBD2 | TGTGCCAGTCACACTAGCGGGAGGGCCTTGAACACCGGGGAGCTGTTTTTT | CASHTSGRALNTGELFF
TRBJ1-1 | TRBV21-1 | NA | NA | TGTGCCAGCAGCAAAACTCCCCAGGATACGACTGAAGCTTTCTTT | CASSKTPQDTTEAFF
TRBJ2-3 | TRBV6-4 | NA | TRBD2 | TGTGCCAGCAGTGACTCACCGGGACTAGCGGGAGGTACAGATACGCAGTATTTT | CASSDSPGLAGGTDTQYF
TRBJ2-3 | TRBV7-9 | few | TRBD2 | TGTGCCAGCAGCTTAGTGACTAGCGGAATTGGAGATACGCAGTATTTT | CASSLVTSGIGDTQYF
TRBJ2-6 | TRBV7-2 | NA | NA | TGTGCCAGCAGCCCCATGGGACACGACGTCTCTGGGGCCAACGTCCTGACTTTC | CASSPMGHDVSGANVLTF
TRBJ2-1 | TRBV2 | NA | TRBD2 | TGTGCCAGCAGTGACAGCAAGCGGGGGGGGAATGAGCAGTTCTTC | CASSDSKRGGNEQFF
TRBJ1-3 | TRBV30 | once | NA | TGTGCCTGGATACTCTCCTCTGGAAACACCATATATTTT | CAWILSSGNTIYF
TRBJ2-2 | TRBV7-2 | NA | NA | TGTGCCAGCAGCCTCTCAGGGGCCGCCGGGGAGCTGTTTTTT | CASSLSGAAGELFF
TRBJ1-3 | TRBV5-1 | NA | TRBD1 | TGCGCCAGCAGCCACGGACAGGGGAGTATAGGAAACACCATATATTTT | CASSHGQGSIGNTIYF
TRBJ2-3 | TRBV19 | once | NA | TGTGCCAGTAGTATTATAGGCGGAGATACGCAGTATTTT | CASSIIGGDTQYF
TRBJ2-7 | TRBV4-1 | NA | NA | TGCGCCAGCAGCCACCCAGGGGCCTACGAGCAGTACTTC | CASSHPGAYEQYF
TRBJ2-1 | TRBV4-3 | NA | NA | TGCGCCAGCAGCCAAGAACGAGCGAGCCATGAGCAGTTCTTC | CASSQERASHEQFF
TRBJ2-2 | TRBV9 | NA | TRBD1 | TGTGCCAGCAGCTGGGACAGCGGTACCGGGGAGCTGTTTTTT | CASSWDSGTGELFF
TRBJ2-7 | TRBV4-3 | once | NA | TGCGCCAGCAGCCTTAGTCTCCCCTACGAGCAGTACTTC | CASSLSLPYEQYF
TRBJ2-7 | TRBV7-8 | NA | NA | TGTGCCAGCAGCTTAGGGGCAGCGGGCCCCTACGAGCAGTACTTC | CASSLGAAGPYEQYF
TRBJ2-4 | TRBV5-1 | few | NA | TGCGCCAGCAGCCCTGATGCTCGACTAGCCAAAAACATTCAGTACTTC | CASSPDARLAKNIQYF
TRBJ1-5 | TRBV28 | NA | NA | TGTGCCAGCAGTACCAACGGCAGGGCTTTCCAGCCCCAGCATTTT | CASSTNGRAFQPQHF
TRBJ1-1 | TRBV13 | few | NA | TGTGCCAGCAGCTTAGGGGGGCTTGGAGCTTTCTTT | CASSLGGLGAFF
TRBJ2-5 | TRBV2 | NA | NA | TGTGCCAGCAGTTCTTCCGACATCAGGGGCCATTGGGTGACCCAGTACTTC | CASSSSDIRGHWVTQYF
TRBJ2-7 | TRBV5-1 | NA | TRBD2 | TGCGCCAGCAGCTCTACGACTAGCGGAAGGGGGGGATCCGAGCAGTACTTC | CASSSTTSGRGGSEQYF